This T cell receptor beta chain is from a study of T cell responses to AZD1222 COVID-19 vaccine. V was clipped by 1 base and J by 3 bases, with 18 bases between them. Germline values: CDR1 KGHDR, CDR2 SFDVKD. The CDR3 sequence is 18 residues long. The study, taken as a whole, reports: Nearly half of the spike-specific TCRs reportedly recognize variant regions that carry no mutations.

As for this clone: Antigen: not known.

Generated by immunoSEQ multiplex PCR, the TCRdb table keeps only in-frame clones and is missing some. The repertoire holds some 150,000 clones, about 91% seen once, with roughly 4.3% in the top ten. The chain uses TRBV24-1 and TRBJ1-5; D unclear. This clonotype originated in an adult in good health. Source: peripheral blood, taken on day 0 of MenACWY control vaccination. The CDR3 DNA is TGTGCCACCAGTGATTTCTCCAGACTCTCCAATGCCAATCAGCCCCAGCATTTT. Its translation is CATSDFSRLSNANQPQHF.